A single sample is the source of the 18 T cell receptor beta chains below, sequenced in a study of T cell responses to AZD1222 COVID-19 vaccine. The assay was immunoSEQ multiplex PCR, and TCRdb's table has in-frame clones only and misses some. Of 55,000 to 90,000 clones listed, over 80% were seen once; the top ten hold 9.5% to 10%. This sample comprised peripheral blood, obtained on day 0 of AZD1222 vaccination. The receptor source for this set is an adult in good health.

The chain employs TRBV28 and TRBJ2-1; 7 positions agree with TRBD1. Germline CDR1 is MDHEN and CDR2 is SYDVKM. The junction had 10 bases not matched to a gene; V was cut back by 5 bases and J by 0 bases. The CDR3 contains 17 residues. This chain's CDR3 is CASSTDRFATSYNEQFF. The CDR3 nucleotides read TGTGCCAGCAGTACGGACAGGTTCGCAACCTCCTACAATGAGCAGTTCTTC. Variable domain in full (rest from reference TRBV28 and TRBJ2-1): DVKVTQSSRYLVKRTGEKVFLECVQDMDHENMFWYRQDPGLGLRLIYFSYDVKMKEKGDIPEGYSVSREKKERFSLILESASTNQTSMYLCASSTDRFATSYNEQFFGPGTRLTVL.

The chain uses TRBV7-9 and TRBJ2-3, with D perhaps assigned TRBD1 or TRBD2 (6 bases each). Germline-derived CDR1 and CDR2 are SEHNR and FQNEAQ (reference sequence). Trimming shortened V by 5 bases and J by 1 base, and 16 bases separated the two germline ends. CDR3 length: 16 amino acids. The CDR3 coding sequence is TGTGCCAGCAGCCCCCCAGGAGGGGGAGGCACAGATACGCAGTATTTT. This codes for CASSPPGGGGTDTQYF.

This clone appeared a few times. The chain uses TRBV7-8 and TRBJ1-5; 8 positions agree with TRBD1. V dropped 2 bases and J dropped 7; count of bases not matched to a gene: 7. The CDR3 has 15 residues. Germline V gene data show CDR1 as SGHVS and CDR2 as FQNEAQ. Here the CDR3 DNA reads TGTGCCAGCAGCTTAACAAGGACAGGGAACCAGCCCCAGCATTTT. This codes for CASSLTRTGNQPQHF.

For the CDR3, the DNA is TGTGCCAGCAGCCAAGAAAAATACGACAGGGGTTGGGAAGATGCCTTGGACACTGAAGCTTTCTTT. Translated: CASSQEKYDRGWEDALDTEAFF. The genes are TRBV14 and TRBJ1-1, with 8 bases matching TRBD1. CDR1 SGHDN and CDR2 FVKESK come from the germline V gene. The CDR3 length is 22 residues. V lost 0 bases and J lost 3; bases outside the gene matches: 24.

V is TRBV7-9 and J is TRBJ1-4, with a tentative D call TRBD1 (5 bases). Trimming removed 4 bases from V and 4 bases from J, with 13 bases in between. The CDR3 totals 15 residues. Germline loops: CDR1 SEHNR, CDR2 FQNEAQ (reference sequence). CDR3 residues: CASSSAGTGNEKLFF. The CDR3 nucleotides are TGTGCCAGCAGCTCCGCCGGGACGGGTAATGAAAAACTGTTTTTT.

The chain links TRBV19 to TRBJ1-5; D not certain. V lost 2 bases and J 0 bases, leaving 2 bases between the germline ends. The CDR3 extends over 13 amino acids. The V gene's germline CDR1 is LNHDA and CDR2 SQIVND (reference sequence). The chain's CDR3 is CASSIPSNQPQHF. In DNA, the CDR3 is TGTGCCAGTAGTATACCTAGCAATCAGCCCCAGCATTTT.

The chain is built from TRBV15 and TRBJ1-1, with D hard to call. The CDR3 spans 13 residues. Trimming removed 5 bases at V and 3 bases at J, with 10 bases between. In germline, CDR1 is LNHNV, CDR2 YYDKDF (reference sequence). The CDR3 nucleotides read TGTGCCACCAGCGGCGGGAGCTACACTGAAGCTTTCTTT. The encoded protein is CATSGGSYTEAFF.

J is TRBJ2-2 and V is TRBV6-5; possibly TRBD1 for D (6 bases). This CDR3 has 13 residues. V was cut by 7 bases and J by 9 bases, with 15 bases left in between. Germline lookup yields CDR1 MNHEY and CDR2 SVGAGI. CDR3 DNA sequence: TGTGCCAGCACCACCACAGGGCCCCGGGAGCTGTTTTTT. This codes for CASTTTGPRELFF.

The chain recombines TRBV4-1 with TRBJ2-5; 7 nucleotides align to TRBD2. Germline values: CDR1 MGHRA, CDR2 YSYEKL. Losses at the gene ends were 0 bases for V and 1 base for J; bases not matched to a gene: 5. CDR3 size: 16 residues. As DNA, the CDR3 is TGCGCCAGCAGCCAAGATTCCGCGGGGGTCCAAGAGACCCAGTACTTC. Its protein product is CASSQDSAGVQETQYF.

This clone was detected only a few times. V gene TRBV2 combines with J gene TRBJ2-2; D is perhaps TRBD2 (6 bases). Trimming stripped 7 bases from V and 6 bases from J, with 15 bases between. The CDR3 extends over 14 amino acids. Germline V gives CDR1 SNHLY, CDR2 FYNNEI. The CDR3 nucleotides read TGTGCCAGCAAGGGCGGGGTGCACTCCGGGGAGCTGTTTTTT. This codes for CASKGGVHSGELFF.

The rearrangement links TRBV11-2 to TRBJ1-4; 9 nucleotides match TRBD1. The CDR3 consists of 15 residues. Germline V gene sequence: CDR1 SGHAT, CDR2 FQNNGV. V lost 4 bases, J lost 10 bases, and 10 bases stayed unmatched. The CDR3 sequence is CASSSPDRGPGKLFF. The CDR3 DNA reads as TGTGCCAGCAGCTCCCCGGACAGGGGTCCTGGAAAACTGTTTTTT.

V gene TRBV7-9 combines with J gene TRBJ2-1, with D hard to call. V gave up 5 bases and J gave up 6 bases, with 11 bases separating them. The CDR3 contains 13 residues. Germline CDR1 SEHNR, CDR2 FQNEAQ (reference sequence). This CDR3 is CASSLYALNEQFF. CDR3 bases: TGTGCCAGCAGCCTCTATGCCCTCAATGAGCAGTTCTTC.

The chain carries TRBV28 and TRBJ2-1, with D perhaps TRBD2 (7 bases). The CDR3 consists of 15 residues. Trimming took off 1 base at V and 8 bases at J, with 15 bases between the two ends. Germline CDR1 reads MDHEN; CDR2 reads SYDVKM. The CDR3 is CASSLYIGGAYEQFF. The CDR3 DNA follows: TGTGCCAGCAGTTTATATATTGGGGGGGCCTATGAGCAGTTCTTC.

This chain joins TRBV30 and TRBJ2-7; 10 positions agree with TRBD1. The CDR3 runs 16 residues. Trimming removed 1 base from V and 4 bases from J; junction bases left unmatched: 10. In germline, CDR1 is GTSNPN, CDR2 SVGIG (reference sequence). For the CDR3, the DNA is TGTGCCTGGAGTGCCCTTCGGGACAGGGGCAAGTACGAGCAGTACTTC. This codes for CAWSALRDRGKYEQYF. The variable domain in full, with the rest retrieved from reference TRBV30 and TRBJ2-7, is SQTIHQWPATLVQPVGSPLSLECTVEGTSNPNLYWYRQAAGRGLQLLFYSVGIGQISSEVPQNLSASRPQDRQFILSSKKLLLSDSGFYLCAWSALRDRGKYEQYFGPGTRLTVT.

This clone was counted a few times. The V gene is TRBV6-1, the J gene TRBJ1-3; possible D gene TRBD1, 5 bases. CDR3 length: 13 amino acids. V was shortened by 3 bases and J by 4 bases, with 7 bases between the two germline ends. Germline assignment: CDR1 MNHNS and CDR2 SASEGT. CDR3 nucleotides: TGTGCCAGCAGTGACGACAGAGGAAACACCATATATTTT. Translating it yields CASSDDRGNTIYF.

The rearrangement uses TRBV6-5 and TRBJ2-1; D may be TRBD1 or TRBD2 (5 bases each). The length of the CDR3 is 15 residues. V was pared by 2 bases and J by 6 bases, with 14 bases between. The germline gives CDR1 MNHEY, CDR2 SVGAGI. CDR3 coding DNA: TGTGCCAGCAGTTACGAGGCAGGGAGAGGCAATGAGCAGTTCTTC. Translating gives CASSYEAGRGNEQFF.

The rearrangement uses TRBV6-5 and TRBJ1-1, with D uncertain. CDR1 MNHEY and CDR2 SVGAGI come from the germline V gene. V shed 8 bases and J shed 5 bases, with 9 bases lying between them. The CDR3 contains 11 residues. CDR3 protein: CASAGGTEAFF. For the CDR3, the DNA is TGTGCCAGCGCAGGAGGGACTGAAGCTTTCTTT.

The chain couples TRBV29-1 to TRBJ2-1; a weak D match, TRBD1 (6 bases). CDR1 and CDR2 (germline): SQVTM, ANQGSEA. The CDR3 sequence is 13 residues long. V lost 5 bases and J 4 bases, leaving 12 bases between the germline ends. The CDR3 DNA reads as TGCAGCGTTCCGGGACAAGGATACAATGAGCAGTTCTTC. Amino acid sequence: CSVPGQGYNEQFF.